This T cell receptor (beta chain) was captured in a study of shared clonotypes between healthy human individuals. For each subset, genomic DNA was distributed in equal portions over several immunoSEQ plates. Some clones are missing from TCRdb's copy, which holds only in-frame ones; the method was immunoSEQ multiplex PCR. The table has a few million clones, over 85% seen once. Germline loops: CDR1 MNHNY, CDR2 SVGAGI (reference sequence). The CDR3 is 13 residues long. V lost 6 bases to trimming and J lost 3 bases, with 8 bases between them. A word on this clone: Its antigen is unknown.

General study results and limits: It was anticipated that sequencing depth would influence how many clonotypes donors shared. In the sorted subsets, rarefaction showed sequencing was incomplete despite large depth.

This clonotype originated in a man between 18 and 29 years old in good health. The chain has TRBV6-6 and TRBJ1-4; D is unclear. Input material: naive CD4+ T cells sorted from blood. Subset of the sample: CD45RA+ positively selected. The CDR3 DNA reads TGTGCCAGCAGCCAGAAATCTAATGAAAAACTGTTTTTT. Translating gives CASSQKSNEKLFF.